This section outlines one T cell receptor beta chain sequence together with its context. These data belong to a study of blood T cell repertoires in COVID-19. With 4 bases removed from V and 1 base from J, the gap between germline ends came to 8 bases. The CDR3 is 13 amino acids. Per germline, CDR1 SEHNR and CDR2 FQNEAQ (reference sequence). Data came from immunoSEQ multiplex PCR; TCRdb stores just in-frame clones and leaves some out. In the table there are more than 300,000 clones, 90% of which are singletons. The sequenced material came from PBMCs or T cells enriched from blood (not recorded which). The sequence was obtained from a woman aged 25 to 45 who had been exposed to COVID-19. The genes are TRBV7-9 and TRBJ2-7; D is unclear. In DNA, the CDR3 is TGTGCCAGCAGCTCGACTTCTTCCTACGAGCAGTACTTC. Translated: CASSSTSSYEQYF. Together with reference TRBV7-9 and TRBJ2-7, the CDR3 gives the full variable domain: DTGVSQNPRHKITKRGQNVTFRCDPISEHNRLYWYRQTLGQGPEFLTYFQNEAQLEKSRLLSDRFSAERPKGSFSTLEIQRTEQGDSAMYLCASSSTSSYEQYFGPGTRLTVT.